This T cell receptor (beta chain) comes out of a study of T cells in Graves' hyperthyroidism and ophthalmopathy. The study based diagnoses on clinical symptoms, serum thyroxine and TRAb, thyroid ultrasound and orbital computed tomography. Researchers took RNA transcripts and amplified the TCR beta CDR3 regions from them. TCR CDR3 underwent first-round RT-PCR with the HTBI primer set. In TCRdb, the multiplex PCR reads were re-called with MiXCR into one record per CDR3 protein. The table has about 840,000 distinct CDR3 sequences, 35% to 40% seen once; the top ten hold approximately 8.7%. The CDR3 covers 15 residues. J gave up 5 bases and V 0 bases, and 3 bases lay outside the gene matches. CDR1 and CDR2 (germline): DFQATT, SNEGSKA (reference sequence).

The TCR comes from a man between 18 and 35 years old with Graves' hyperthyroidism. Sample: blood. The chain is built from TRBV20-1 and TRBJ1-4; TRBD1 agrees at 10 bases. CDR3 DNA: TGCAGTGCTAGAGATCCGGACAGGGGGAATGAAAAACTGTTTTTT. Translated: CSARDPDRGNEKLFF.